A selection of T cell receptor beta chains follows, all from one sample in a study of blood T cell repertoires in COVID-19. The protocol was immunoSEQ multiplex PCR, while the TCRdb copy is restricted to in-frame clones and leaves out a portion. Of about 310,000 clones in the sample, 85% are singletons; the top ten hold 1.5% to 2%. The sample was PBMCs or T cells enriched from blood (not recorded which). All receptors come from a woman in her 30s who had been exposed to COVID-19. The CDR3 runs from the conserved cysteine through the conserved F or W. The D gene is left open where the match is weak. Size tells how often a clone was seen (once, few, many) or the class of an expanded clone, and some rows leave it out.

J,D,length,size,V,DNA,CDR3
TRBJ2-7,NA,13,NA,TRBV27,TGTGCCAGCAGTTTATCGAGCACTCTCGAGCAGTACTTC,CASSLSSTLEQYF
TRBJ2-1,TRBD2,18,NA,TRBV5-1,TGCGCCAGCAGCTCAGGACTAGCGGGGGGGCGTTCAAACAATGAGCAGTTCTTC,CASSSGLAGGRSNNEQFF
TRBJ1-2,NA,14,few,TRBV24-1,TGTGCCACCAGTGGGGCAGCCGCTAACTATGGCTACACCTTC,CATSGAAANYGYTF
TRBJ2-7,NA,18,NA,TRBV19,TGTGCCAGTAGTAAGATCCCAGCGCCTCATACAATACCCTACGAGCAGTACTTC,CASSKIPAPHTIPYEQYF
TRBJ1-2,NA,12,NA,TRBV7-9,TGTGCCACCCAAACGGGGTATGCTGGCTACACCTTC,CATQTGYAGYTF
TRBJ2-1,NA,14,NA,TRBV27,TGTGCCAGCAGTTTATCCAGGGAAGCCAATGAGCAGTTCTTC,CASSLSREANEQFF
TRBJ2-2,TRBD2,17,NA,TRBV5-1,TGCGCCAGCAGCGCGATCTCTAGCGGGAGGGACACCGGGGAGCTGTTTTTT,CASSAISSGRDTGELFF
TRBJ2-1,NA,17,NA,TRBV1,TGCACCAGCAGCCCGCGACTTAGGAGCGATCTACACAATGAGCAGTTCTTC,CTSSPRLRSDLHNEQFF
TRBJ1-1,NA,13,NA,TRBV6-5,TGTGCCAGCAGAGACAGAACAGGGCACGGGGCTTTCTTT,CASRDRTGHGAFF
TRBJ2-2,TRBD2,16,few,TRBV9,TGTGCCAGCAGCCGGGGAGCGGGAGGTCATACCGGGGAGCTGTTTTTT,CASSRGAGGHTGELFF
TRBJ2-3,NA,17,NA,TRBV4-3,TGCGCCAGCAGCCAAGATCCCCCCTTTACTAGCACAGATACGCAGTATTTT,CASSQDPPFTSTDTQYF
TRBJ2-1,NA,13,NA,TRBV5-1,TGCGCCAGCAGCTTGGGATTGGGAGCTGAGCAGTTCTTC,CASSLGLGAEQFF
TRBJ1-6,NA,14,NA,TRBV3-1/TRBV3-2,TGTGCCAGCAGCCAAGGGAGGGGAAGGTCACCCCTCCACTTT,CASSQGRGRSPLHF
TRBJ2-3,NA,11,NA,TRBV30,TGTGCCTGGAGCATAGCAGATACGCAGTATTTT,CAWSIADTQYF
TRBJ1-2,TRBD1,14,NA,TRBV4-1,TGCGCCAGCAGCCTAGAGGACAGGGGCGGTGGCTACACCTTC,CASSLEDRGGGYTF
TRBJ1-2,NA,15,NA,TRBV19,TGTGCCAGTAGTATACAGGACACGGCAGTCTATGGCTACACCTTC,CASSIQDTAVYGYTF
TRBJ2-3,NA,15,NA,TRBV5-1,TGCGCCAGCAGCCCGGGGGTTCCCTCAACAGATACGCAGTATTTT,CASSPGVPSTDTQYF
TRBJ1-2,TRBD1,15,NA,TRBV4-1,TGCGCCAGCAGCCTTGCCGGGACAGGGGTCTATGGCTACACCTTC,CASSLAGTGVYGYTF
TRBJ2-5,NA,15,NA,TRBV19,TGTGCCAGTAGTATAGGAGGTACAGGGTTTGAGACCCAGTACTTC,CASSIGGTGFETQYF
TRBJ2-7,NA,14,NA,TRBV7-9,TGTGCCAGCAGTTCTCGGGATTATGCCTACGAGCAGTACTTC,CASSSRDYAYEQYF
TRBJ2-2,TRBD1,13,once,TRBV2,TGTGCCAGCACCAACAGGGGCGGCGGGGAGCTGTTTTTT,CASTNRGGGELFF
TRBJ2-5,NA,14,NA,TRBV7-7,TGTGCTAGCAGCCCAGGTGGCTATCAAGAGACCCAGTACTTC,CASSPGGYQETQYF
TRBJ1-2,NA,14,NA,TRBV7-3,TGTGCCAGCAGCTTAGGTCCGACACACTATGGCTACACCTTC,CASSLGPTHYGYTF
TRBJ1-5,NA,19,NA,TRBV18,TGTGCCAGCTCACCACTTACTCTGTTGTCCGCTCGAAATAATCAGCCCCAGCATTTT,CASSPLTLLSARNNQPQHF
TRBJ1-1,NA,13,NA,TRBV28,TGTGCCAGCAGCTCCCCCCTAGGCACTGAAGCTTTCTTT,CASSSPLGTEAFF
TRBJ2-5,NA,14,NA,TRBV19,TGTGCCAGTAGTATAGATCCCCAGTCCGAGACCCAGTACTTC,CASSIDPQSETQYF
TRBJ2-1,NA,14,NA,TRBV5-1,TGCGCCAGCAGCTCGTCAGGCTCCTACAATGAGCAGTTCTTC,CASSSSGSYNEQFF
TRBJ1-2,NA,16,NA,TRBV19,TGTGCCAGTAGTATAGGAGGAGGGGCGCTAAGCTATGGCTACACCTTC,CASSIGGGALSYGYTF
TRBJ1-2,NA,15,once,TRBV5-1,TGCGCCAGCAGATCGACCGGGACACCTAACTATGGCTACACCTTC,CASRSTGTPNYGYTF
TRBJ2-3,NA,13,NA,TRBV19,TGTGCCAGTAGTATAGAAAGGGGAGATACGCAGTATTTT,CASSIERGDTQYF
TRBJ2-3,TRBD2,18,NA,TRBV27,TGTGCCAGCAGTTTCCAGGGACTAGCGGGAGGCCTTGGTGATACGCAGTATTTT,CASSFQGLAGGLGDTQYF
TRBJ2-1,TRBD2,16,NA,TRBV19,TGTGCCAGTAGTATCATAGGAAGCGGGGGGGCCGATGAGCAGTTCTTC,CASSIIGSGGADEQFF
TRBJ2-5,NA,14,NA,TRBV5-4,TGTGCCAGCAGCTTAACGGATAGCGAGGAGACCCAGTACTTC,CASSLTDSEETQYF
TRBJ1-2,TRBD1,18,NA,TRBV6-1,TGTGCCAGCAGTGAAGCACGGGGCAGGGGGCAGGGGGGAAGTGGCTACACCTTC,CASSEARGRGQGGSGYTF
TRBJ2-7,TRBD1,14,many,TRBV9,TGTGCCAGCAGCTTCGGACAGGGAGGCTACGAGCAGTACTTC,CASSFGQGGYEQYF
TRBJ2-1,TRBD1,15,NA,TRBV9,TGTGCCAGCAGCGTAGGGACAGGGGTTTACAATGAGCAGTTCTTC,CASSVGTGVYNEQFF
TRBJ1-3,TRBD1,15,few,TRBV3-1/TRBV3-2,TGTGCCAGCAGTGTAGAGGGGGCGAGTGGAAACACCATATATTTT,CASSVEGASGNTIYF
TRBJ2-4,NA,14,few,TRBV6-5,TGTGCCAGCACCCCCCAACAGGAGCGACACATTCAGTACTTC,CASTPQQERHIQYF
TRBJ2-7,TRBD1,15,few,TRBV2,TGTGCCAGCAGTGTTCAGGAGACAGGGACCTACGAGCAGTACTTC,CASSVQETGTYEQYF
TRBJ1-2,NA,15,NA,TRBV24-1,TGTGCCACCAGTGATCCGCGACAGAAATCCTATGGCTACACCTTC,CATSDPRQKSYGYTF
TRBJ1-1,NA,12,NA,TRBV3-1/TRBV3-2,TGTGCCAGCAGCCAAGGTGGGGGGGAAGCTTTCTTT,CASSQGGGEAFF
TRBJ1-1,TRBD1,15,NA,TRBV7-3,TGTGCCAGCAGCTTATCAGGGGGAAGAAGGACTGAAGCTTTCTTT,CASSLSGGRRTEAFF
TRBJ1-2,TRBD1,14,NA,TRBV27,TGTGCCAGCAGTCGGGACAGTGTATGGGATGGCTACACCTTC,CASSRDSVWDGYTF
TRBJ2-5,NA,15,once,TRBV9,TGTGCCAGCAGCGTAAGTGGGGGCTACCAAGAGACCCAGTACTTC,CASSVSGGYQETQYF
TRBJ2-1,TRBD2,22,NA,TRBV28,TGTGCCAGCAGTTTAGTAGTTTCGGAGGGGCCCCCTTTAGCGGGAGTTACGAATGAGCAGTTCTTC,CASSLVVSEGPPLAGVTNEQFF
TRBJ1-6,TRBD1,13,NA,TRBV27,TGTGCCAGCAGTTCGACATCGGGACAGTCCCTCCACTTT,CASSSTSGQSLHF
TRBJ1-2,TRBD1,15,NA,TRBV6-5,TGTGCCAGCAGAGGAACTGACAGGGGTGATTATGGCTACACCTTC,CASRGTDRGDYGYTF
TRBJ2-2,TRBD2,15,few,TRBV6-5,TGTGCCAGCATTAAAACTAGCGGGGGAGCCGGGGAGCTGTTTTTT,CASIKTSGGAGELFF
TRBJ1-1,NA,13,few,TRBV3-1/TRBV3-2,TGTGCCAGCAGCGCTCGGCGGGGAGCTGAAGCTTTCTTT,CASSARRGAEAFF
TRBJ2-1,NA,16,NA,TRBV2,TGTGCCAGCAGTGAAGAAACTAGTCCCTCCTACAATGAGCAGTTCTTC,CASSEETSPSYNEQFF
TRBJ2-3,NA,15,NA,TRBV7-2,TGTGCCAGCAGCATAGGGGGGGGAGGGCGAGATACGCAGTATTTT,CASSIGGGGRDTQYF
TRBJ2-3,TRBD2,16,NA,TRBV5-4,TGTGCCAGCAGCTCCGGACTAGCGGGGGTCACAGATACGCAGTATTTT,CASSSGLAGVTDTQYF
TRBJ1-4,NA,13,NA,TRBV24-1,TGTGCCACCAGTGATGGACCGGGAGAGAAACTGTTTTTT,CATSDGPGEKLFF
TRBJ1-4,NA,15,NA,TRBV5-4,TGTGCCAGCAGCTTGGGAGGCTCAACTAATGAAAAACTGTTTTTT,CASSLGGSTNEKLFF
TRBJ2-7,TRBD2,14,NA,TRBV15,TGTGCCACCATGCCCACCAGCGGGAGTTACGAGCAGTACTTC,CATMPTSGSYEQYF
TRBJ1-5,TRBD1,14,NA,TRBV6-2/TRBV6-3,TGTGCCAGCAGTGCAACGACAGGGGACCAGCCCCAGCATTTT,CASSATTGDQPQHF
TRBJ1-1,TRBD1,14,NA,TRBV6-5,TGTGCCAGCTGCCTCCGGACAGGGGATAGTGAAGCTTTCTTT,CASCLRTGDSEAFF